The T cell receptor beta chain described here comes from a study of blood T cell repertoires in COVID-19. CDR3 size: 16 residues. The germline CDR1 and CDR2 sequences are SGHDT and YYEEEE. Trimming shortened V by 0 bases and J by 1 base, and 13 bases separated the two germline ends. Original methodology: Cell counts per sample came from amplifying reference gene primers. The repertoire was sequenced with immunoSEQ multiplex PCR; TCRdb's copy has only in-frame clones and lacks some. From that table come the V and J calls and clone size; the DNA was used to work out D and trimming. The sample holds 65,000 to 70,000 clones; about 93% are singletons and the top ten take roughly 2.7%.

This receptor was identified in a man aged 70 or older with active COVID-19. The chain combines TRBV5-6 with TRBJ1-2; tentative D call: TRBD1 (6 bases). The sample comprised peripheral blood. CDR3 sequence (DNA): TGTGCCAGCAGCTTGGGACAGGCACTAAGTAACTATGGCTACACCTTC. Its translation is CASSLGQALSNYGYTF.